The 7 T cell receptor beta chains given below trace back to one sample, sequenced in a study of T cell responses to AZD1222 COVID-19 vaccine. Sequencing used immunoSEQ multiplex PCR; TCRdb keeps in-frame clones, though not all of them. Among 150,000 to 200,000 clones, 94% were seen once, and the ten largest hold approximately 4.6%. The starting material was peripheral blood, obtained 28 days after the second AZD1222 dose. These receptors originate from an adult who received the AZD1222 COVID-19 vaccine.

With regard to this clone: Relative to the germline gene, one junction end is altered; a read error may explain this. The chain employs TRBV4-1 and TRBJ2-1; 7 bases fit TRBD2. This CDR3 region has 15 residues. Germline-derived CDR1 and CDR2 are MGHRA and YSYEKL. This CDR3 reads CASKEEAGVYNEQFF. The CDR3 DNA sequence: TGCGCAAGCAAGGAGGAGGCGGGGGTCTACAATGAGCAGTTCTTC.

The chain has TRBV5-6 and TRBJ1-2; D not certain. With 3 bases removed from V and 12 bases from J, the gap between germline ends came to 15 bases. The germline V gene encodes CDR1 SGHDT and CDR2 YYEEEE. The CDR3 covers 12 residues. The CDR3 DNA reads TGTGCCAGCAGCTACGGACGTACTATGGACACCTTC. Its translation: CASSYGRTMDTF.

The J gene is TRBJ1-4, the V gene TRBV6-5, with D possibly TRBD1 on 5 matching bases. Germline V lookup: CDR1 MNHEY, CDR2 SVGAGI. The CDR3 length is 16 residues. V was pared by 0 bases and J by 8 bases, with 16 bases between. The CDR3 DNA is TGTGCCAGCAGTTACTCGAATCAGCGATGGGGGGAAAAACTGTTTTTT. The encoded protein is CASSYSNQRWGEKLFF.

The chain uses TRBV19 and TRBJ2-1; 9 bases line up with TRBD1. Germline V gives CDR1 LNHDA, CDR2 SQIVND (reference sequence). Trimming cost V 3 bases and J 3 bases; bases outside gene matches: 3. The CDR3 runs to 15 residues. The DNA for the CDR3 is TGTGCCAGTAGTATGGGACAGGGACACTACAATGAGCAGTTCTTC. It translates to CASSMGQGHYNEQFF.

V usage is TRBV7-5 and J usage is TRBJ2-1; the D call TRBD2 from the table was never checked on the DNA. TRBV7-5 is recorded as a pseudogene. This CDR3 contains 15 residues. CDR3 coding DNA: TGTGTCAGAAGCCTACTAGCGGGAGGGGTTTATGAGCAGTTCTTC. Amino acid sequence: CVRSLLAGGVYEQFF.

The CDR3 bases are TGTGCCAGCAGCCAAGGGACAGGACTAAACTATGGCTACACCTTC. Its translation is CASSQGTGLNYGYTF. This sequence joins TRBV3-1 (or the pseudogene TRBV3-2) and TRBJ1-2, with 7 bases identical to TRBD1. Germline CDR1 is LGHDT and CDR2 is YNNKEL (reference sequence). This CDR3 is built from 15 residues. The V gene end was trimmed by 1 base and the J gene end by 2 bases; junction bases not matched to a gene: 4.

The rearrangement joins TRBV6-2 or TRBV6-3 to TRBJ2-1; unclear D gene. This CDR3 has 15 amino acids. Germline-derived CDR1 and CDR2 are MNHEY and SVGEGT. V gave up 0 bases and J gave up 8 bases, with 14 bases separating them. CDR3 DNA: TGTGCCAGCAGTTACTCGAACAATAGGGTGCATGAGCAGTTCTTC. It is translated as CASSYSNNRVHEQFF.